These T cell receptor beta chains were read from a single sample in a study of T cell responses to AZD1222 COVID-19 vaccine. The protocol was immunoSEQ multiplex PCR, while the TCRdb copy is restricted to in-frame clones and leaves out a portion. The sample lists about 110,000 clones; 87% were seen once. The source material was peripheral blood, sampled 28 days after the second AZD1222 dose. The receptors here all came from an adult who received the AZD1222 COVID-19 vaccine. The CDR3 runs from the conserved cysteine through the conserved F or W. Each record gives: CDR3 protein, CDR3 DNA, D gene, CDR3 length, clone size, V gene, J gene. D genes are given only for firm matches. Size values are once, few and many counts, or a class for expanded clones, and some rows have none.

CDR3: CASSLGSWEQYF
DNA: TGTGCCAGCAGCTTGGGGTCGTGGGAGCAGTACTTC
D: .
length: 12
size: .
V: TRBV7-9
J: TRBJ2-7

CDR3: CASSFQRDSNQPQHF
DNA: TGTGCCAGCAGCTTTCAAAGGGATAGCAATCAGCCCCAGCATTTT
D: .
length: 15
size: .
V: TRBV7-2
J: TRBJ1-5

CDR3: CASSQGVGAYNEQFF
DNA: TGCGCCAGCAGCCAAGGGGTTGGGGCTTACAATGAGCAGTTCTTC
D: .
length: 15
size: .
V: TRBV4-3
J: TRBJ2-1

CDR3: CASEGNSYEQYF
DNA: TGTGCCAGCGAGGGGAACTCCTACGAGCAGTACTTC
D: .
length: 12
size: few
V: TRBV7-9
J: TRBJ2-7

CDR3: CATSDINEQFF
DNA: TGTGCCACCAGTGATATTAATGAGCAGTTCTTC
D: .
length: 11
size: .
V: TRBV24-1
J: TRBJ2-1

CDR3: CASSYDRSMQPQHF
DNA: TGTGCCAGCAGTTACGACCGTTCGATGCAGCCCCAGCATTTT
D: .
length: 14
size: .
V: TRBV6-2/TRBV6-3
J: TRBJ1-5

CDR3: CASSPPGGNEKLFF
DNA: TGTGCCAGCTCACCTCCGGGTGGTAATGAAAAACTGTTTTTT
D: .
length: 14
size: .
V: TRBV18
J: TRBJ1-4

CDR3: CASSLWLREADTQYF
DNA: TGCGCCAGCAGCTTGTGGTTGCGGGAAGCAGATACGCAGTATTTT
D: .
length: 15
size: .
V: TRBV5-1
J: TRBJ2-3

CDR3: CASSRSQGYTEAFF
DNA: TGTGCCAGCAGCCGATCACAGGGGTACACTGAAGCTTTCTTT
D: TRBD1
length: 14
size: .
V: TRBV14
J: TRBJ1-1

CDR3: CASSIRTGDEQYF
DNA: TGTGCCAGCTCTATTCGGACGGGTGATGAGCAGTACTTC
D: .
length: 13
size: .
V: TRBV18
J: TRBJ2-7

CDR3: CASKESSGANVLTF
DNA: TGTGCCAGTAAAGAGAGTTCTGGGGCCAACGTCCTGACTTTC
D: .
length: 14
size: .
V: TRBV6-5
J: TRBJ2-6

CDR3: CASSLSPQETQYF
DNA: TGTGCCAGCAGCCTGTCTCCTCAAGAGACCCAGTACTTC
D: .
length: 13
size: .
V: TRBV6-4
J: TRBJ2-5

CDR3: CASSLRGRAAPYEQYF
DNA: TGTGCCAGCAGCTTACGCGGGAGGGCGGCCCCCTACGAGCAGTACTTC
D: TRBD2
length: 16
size: .
V: TRBV13
J: TRBJ2-7

CDR3: CASSHTSGGYNEQFF
DNA: TGTGCCAGCAGTCATACTAGCGGGGGATACAATGAGCAGTTCTTC
D: TRBD2
length: 15
size: .
V: TRBV7-3
J: TRBJ2-1

CDR3: CASSLGGEWAFF
DNA: TGTGCCAGCAGCCTTGGGGGGGAGTGGGCTTTCTTT
D: .
length: 12
size: .
V: TRBV3-1/TRBV3-2
J: TRBJ1-1

CDR3: CASRILAGGNNEQFF
DNA: TGTGCCAGCAGGATCCTAGCGGGGGGAAACAATGAGCAGTTCTTC
D: TRBD2
length: 15
size: .
V: TRBV6-5
J: TRBJ2-1

CDR3: CASSSLLGPKETQYF
DNA: TGTGCCAGCAGTTCTTTGCTCGGGCCGAAAGAGACCCAGTACTTC
D: .
length: 15
size: .
V: TRBV28
J: TRBJ2-5

CDR3: CASSEEPGGVMNTEAFF
DNA: TGTGCCAGCAGTGAAGAACCCGGGGGCGTCATGAACACTGAAGCTTTCTTT
D: .
length: 17
size: few
V: TRBV6-1
J: TRBJ1-1

CDR3: CASSLGGVVTEAFF
DNA: TGTGCCAGCAGCTTAGGCGGGGTGGTCACTGAAGCTTTCTTT
D: .
length: 14
size: .
V: TRBV7-2
J: TRBJ1-1

CDR3: CASSIPGQGARSPLHF
DNA: TGTGCCAGCAGCATTCCGGGACAGGGGGCTCGGTCACCCCTCCACTTT
D: TRBD1
length: 16
size: few
V: TRBV14
J: TRBJ1-6

CDR3: CASSLRKTVASGGKGDTQYF
DNA: TGTGCCAGCAGCTTAAGAAAAACAGTCGCTAGCGGGGGGAAAGGAGATACGCAGTATTTT
D: TRBD2
length: 20
size: .
V: TRBV7-3
J: TRBJ2-3

CDR3: CASSGELRNRINEKLFF
DNA: TGTGCCAGCAGTGGAGAACTCCGGAACAGGATAAATGAAAAACTGTTTTTT
D: .
length: 17
size: .
V: TRBV2
J: TRBJ1-4

CDR3: CAIWTGSSYEQYF
DNA: TGTGCCATCTGGACGGGAAGCTCCTACGAGCAGTACTTC
D: .
length: 13
size: .
V: TRBV10-3
J: TRBJ2-7

CDR3: CASSVEGSSYEQYF
DNA: TGTGCCAGCAGCGTCGAGGGGTCCTCCTACGAGCAGTACTTC
D: .
length: 14
size: .
V: TRBV9
J: TRBJ2-7

CDR3: CASSQVVGASGNTIYF
DNA: TGTGCCAGCAGCCAAGTGGTGGGTGCGAGTGGAAACACCATATATTTT
D: .
length: 16
size: .
V: TRBV3-1/TRBV3-2
J: TRBJ1-3

CDR3: CAISQTSGVEPRAYEQYF
DNA: TGTGCCATCAGTCAGACTAGCGGGGTCGAACCGAGAGCCTACGAGCAGTACTTC
D: TRBD2
length: 18
size: .
V: TRBV10-3
J: TRBJ2-7

CDR3: CASPVEVAKNIQYF
DNA: TGTGCCAGTCCCGTGGAAGTAGCCAAAAACATTCAGTACTTC
D: .
length: 14
size: once
V: TRBV19
J: TRBJ2-4

CDR3: CAISERVEQYF
DNA: TGTGCCATCAGTGAAAGGGTCGAGCAGTACTTC
D: .
length: 11
size: .
V: TRBV10-3
J: TRBJ2-7

CDR3: CASSTGRGPTGTIYF
DNA: TGTGCCAGCTCAACCGGGCGGGGCCCAACGGGCACCATATATTTT
D: .
length: 15
size: .
V: TRBV18
J: TRBJ1-3

CDR3: CASRRSPLNTGELFF
DNA: TGTGCCAGTAGAAGGAGTCCATTAAACACCGGGGAGCTGTTTTTT
D: .
length: 15
size: .
V: TRBV19
J: TRBJ2-2

CDR3: CASSWTGRQPQHF
DNA: TGTGCCAGCAGCTGGACAGGGAGGCAGCCCCAGCATTTT
D: TRBD1
length: 13
size: .
V: TRBV3-1/TRBV3-2
J: TRBJ1-5

CDR3: CASSPGQGALYEQYF
DNA: TGTGCCAGCAGCCCGGGACAGGGGGCTTTATACGAGCAGTACTTC
D: TRBD1
length: 15
size: .
V: TRBV7-9
J: TRBJ2-7

CDR3: CASSNYHEQFF
DNA: TGTGCCAGCAGTAATTACCATGAGCAGTTCTTC
D: .
length: 11
size: .
V: TRBV12-3/TRBV12-4
J: TRBJ2-1

CDR3: CASSPSGVLRYEQYF
DNA: TGTGCCAGTAGCCCTTCCGGGGTTCTTCGGTACGAGCAGTACTTC
D: .
length: 15
size: .
V: TRBV19
J: TRBJ2-7

CDR3: CASSEWSSGANVLTF
DNA: TGTGCCAGCAGCGAGTGGAGCTCTGGGGCCAACGTCCTGACTTTC
D: .
length: 15
size: .
V: TRBV7-9
J: TRBJ2-6

CDR3: CASSLWAPGRGKAFF
DNA: TGTGCCAGCAGTTTATGGGCCCCAGGGAGAGGTAAAGCTTTCTTT
D: .
length: 15
size: .
V: TRBV27
J: TRBJ1-1

CDR3: CASSTTGGQETQYF
DNA: TGTGCCAGCAGCACCACAGGGGGTCAAGAGACCCAGTACTTC
D: TRBD1
length: 14
size: .
V: TRBV7-3
J: TRBJ2-5